One TCR beta chain is described in this entry. The CDR3 is 15 residues long. Trimming removed 5 bases from V and 4 bases from J; junction bases left unmatched: 7. The germline gives CDR1 SGHRS, CDR2 YFSETQ. The data are from a study of blood T cell repertoires in COVID-19. Participant ages covered 18 to 89 years across 20 to 25 US areas. Repertoires were generated with immunoSEQ multiplex PCR, while TCRdb's copy carries only in-frame clones and drops some. Of about 380,000 clones in the sample, around 87% were seen once. Sample: PBMCs or T cells enriched from blood (not recorded which). The chain combines TRBV5-1 with TRBJ2-2; TRBD1 matches 8 bases. The receptor was isolated from a man in his thirties or forties who had recovered from COVID-19. The CDR3 reads CASSHRTGPTGELFF. The CDR3 DNA is TGCGCCAGCAGTCATCGGACAGGGCCCACCGGGGAGCTGTTTTTT. Filled out from reference TRBV5-1 and TRBJ2-2, the complete variable domain reads KAGVTQTPRYLIKTRGQQVTLSCSPISGHRSVSWYQQTPGQGLQFLFEYFSETQRNKGNFPGRFSGRQFSNSRSEMNVSTLELGDSALYLCASSHRTGPTGELFFGEGSRLTVL.